This record covers a single T cell receptor beta chain. Its antigen has not been determined. Within one base of it there is no much larger clone, and no base qualities were kept. From the cysteine through the phenylalanine, the CDR3 covers 15 amino acids. Of the read, only the CDR3 DNA is kept; its 45 bases are in frame from base 1. Trimmed from V: 4 bases; trimmed from J: 2 bases; junction bases lacking a gene match: 5. As encoded in the germline V gene (reference sequence), CDR1 is MNHNY while CDR2 is SVGAGI. This record belongs to a study of blood T cell repertoires in COVID-19 (dated by TCRdb to between 2020 and 2021). Turning to the overall study: Samples from collaborators originated in the United States, Italy and Spain and spanned both the acute and convalescent phases of COVID-19. The material from the prospective study consisted of cDNA or gDNA derived from T cells, B-cell-depleted T cells, or PBMCs. Deeply sampled blood TCRbeta repertoires from subjects exposed to, actively infected with, or recovered from COVID-19 were included in the dataset. The repertoires were released in a freely available public database intended as a resource for research on the immune response to SARS-CoV-2. The samples were drawn from the first 160 participants of the ongoing ImmuneRACE study and from 950 to 1,500 subjects provided by 6 global collaborators. Nearly every sample came with metadata listing a de-identified subject ID, COVID-19 status, age in years and sex. Where available, HLA class I and class II types were taken from metadata supplied by the sample provider and were not determined by assay-based typing.

On the study overall, not on this receptor specifically: The quantity of clinical and demographic metadata differed by source and by participant and was supplied without curation.

TCRbeta CDR3 regions were amplified from genomic DNA using the immunoSEQ Assay, a bias-controlled multiplex PCR. On the study's bioinformatics: The number of nucleated cells in each sample was estimated from the amplification of reference gene primers within the assay. Sequence reads were collapsed and filtered to measure the absolute abundance of every unique TCRbeta CDR3 rearrangement. For each sample, productive Simpson clonality was calculated by taking the square root of Simpson's diversity index across productive rearrangements. This is the immuneACCESS table as TCRdb keeps it, with only in-frame sequences that have V and J called. A part of the clones is gone; compared with another copy, unresolved V genes explain less than half, and the rest is unexplained. V and J calls and clone size are given by that table; D and trimming were obtained from the DNA. The sample data list some 500,000 clones, and roughly nine tenths of these were observed just once. Roughly 8% of the sample belongs to the ten largest clones.

One collaborating source in Seattle enrolled patients during active infection and followed them longitudinally through the course of disease. Each collaborating institution followed its own protocols to collect whole blood in K2EDTA tubes. For TCRbeta analysis, collaborator samples were shipped as frozen whole blood, as isolated PBMCs, or as DNA extracted from either sample type. This TCR came from a woman aged 45-60 years with COVID-19, enrolled during active disease. In this chain, TRBV6-6 is recombined with TRBJ1-5; 7 junctional bases match TRBD1. The sample consisted of peripheral blood. The nucleotide sequence is given as TGTGCCAGCAGTTCCATGGGACAGCGCAATCAGCCCCAGCATTTT. This is translated as CASSSMGQRNQPQHF.